This T cell receptor beta chain derives from a study of blood T cells in healthy people across ages. Overall study results and limits: There were more naive CD4+ cells and higher diversity in long-lived donors than in aged donors. With unsorted PBMCs, a conclusive comparison of naive versus antigen-experienced cells was not possible. TCR beta diversity, measured per million T cells, fell in a roughly linear way with age.

A second PCR, run for 7 to 11 cycles, used a sample-barcoded 5' primer plus a J-beta primer mix. One entry per CDR3 protein results from TCRdb running MiXCR on the 5' RACE reads. The data show more than 1,000,000 distinct CDR3 sequences, roughly 24% seen once. This clonotype was counted only a few times. Its antigen is not known. These records were also assigned to another study, of T cells of mothers and their children. That work states: Several million TCR beta reads per child versus over 9 million per mother.

The TCR was taken from a girl aged 2-10 years in good health. The sample taken for sequencing was blood.

The CDR3 coding sequence is TGTGCCAGCAGCTTAGCGATCGCGGGGGGCACAGATACGCAGTATTTT. Protein sequence: CASSLAIAGGTDTQYF. The genes are TRBV7-2 and TRBJ2-3, with 7 positions matching TRBD2. CDR1 and CDR2 from the germline V gene are SGHTA and FQGNSA. After removal of 0 bases from V and 1 base from J, the junction contained 4 bases not matched to a gene. The CDR3 has 16 residues.